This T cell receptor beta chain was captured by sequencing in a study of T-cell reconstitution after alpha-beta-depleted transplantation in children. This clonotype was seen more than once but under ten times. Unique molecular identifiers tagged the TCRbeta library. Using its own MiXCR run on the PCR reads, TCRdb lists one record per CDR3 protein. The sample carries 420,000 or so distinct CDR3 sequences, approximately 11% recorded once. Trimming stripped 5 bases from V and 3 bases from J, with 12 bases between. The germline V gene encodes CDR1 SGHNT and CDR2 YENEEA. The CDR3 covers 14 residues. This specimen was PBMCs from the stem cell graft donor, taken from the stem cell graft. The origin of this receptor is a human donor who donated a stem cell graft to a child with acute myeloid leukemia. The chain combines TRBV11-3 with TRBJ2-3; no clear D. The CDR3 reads CASSPSTVTDTQYF. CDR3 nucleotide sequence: TGTGCCAGCAGCCCATCTACAGTGACAGATACGCAGTATTTT.